The 3 T cell receptor beta chains reported below all come from one sample, sequenced in a study of siplizumab effects on memory and regulatory T cells. The protocol was immunoSEQ multiplex PCR, while the TCRdb copy is restricted to in-frame clones and leaves out a portion. The table includes fewer than 70,000 clones, over 80% detected once. Sequencing was carried out using Tregs sorted from blood. The receptors derive from a human donor in good health.

The chain joins TRBV2 to TRBJ2-7; 8 bases agree with TRBD2. The CDR3 covers 14 residues. J gave up 5 bases and V 7 bases, and 10 bases lay outside the gene matches. CDR1 SNHLY and CDR2 FYNNEI come from the germline V gene. As DNA, the CDR3 is TGTGCCAGCAAGCGGAATAGCGGGACCAACGAGCAGTACTTC. Amino acids: CASKRNSGTNEQYF.

The CDR3 DNA reads as TGTGCCACCAGTTTGAGCCGGGAGACCCAGTACTTC. Residues: CATSLSRETQYF. This chain links TRBV15 with TRBJ2-5, with D hard to call. The V end was cut by 6 bases, the J end by 5 bases, with 10 bases between. The CDR3 consists of 12 residues. Germline V gene lookup returns CDR1 LNHNV and CDR2 YYDKDF (reference sequence).

This chain uses TRBV4-2 with TRBJ1-1, with 10 positions matching TRBD1. V dropped 0 bases and J dropped 7; count of bases not matched to a gene: 5. This CDR3 comprises 15 residues. Germline-derived CDR1 and CDR2 are LGHNA and YNFKEQ. CDR3 protein: CASSQEGQGTSEAFF. CDR3 DNA: TGTGCCAGCAGCCAAGAGGGACAGGGGACAAGTGAAGCTTTCTTT.